In its sample, the clone carrying this T cell receptor (beta chain) is medium-sized (0.01 to 0.1%). Its antigen is not identified. The sample belongs to a study of beta chain features in type 1 diabetes. CDR3 length equals 15 residues. Deletions cut 2 bases from V and 9 bases from J, with 17 bases between. From germline, CDR1 is KGHSH and CDR2 LQKENI. Overall study findings and caveats: PCR could preferentially amplify shorter templates, alike in patients and controls.

Expressed TCRB transcripts were sequenced because the isolated RNA had all been reverse transcribed beforehand. The table came from immunoSEQ multiplex PCR; TCRdb's copy has only in-frame clones and leaves some out. The data show about 150,000 clones, 11% seen once. Researchers reported sorting CD4+ naive, central memory, regulatory and stem cell-like memory cells via CD45RO/CCR7/CD25/CD127/CD95/CD27. Sequencing input: central memory CD4+ T cells from blood. V usage is TRBV18 and J usage is TRBJ2-1, with D possibly being TRBD1 (6 bases). The source is a man aged 18 to 35 in good health. The CDR3 nucleotides read TGTGCCAGCTCACCAGTGACAGGAGGCTCTGGTGAGCAGTTCTTC. This encodes CASSPVTGGSGEQFF. The whole variable domain, remainder taken from reference TRBV18 and TRBJ2-1, is NAGVMQNPRHLVRRRGQEARLRCSPMKGHSHVYWYRQLPEEGLKFMVYLQKENIIDESGMPKERFSAEFPKEGPSILRIQQVVRGDSAAYFCASSPVTGGSGEQFFGPGTRLTVL.